This passage covers 18 T cell receptor beta chains from one sample sequenced in a study of PD-1 blockade in classical Hodgkin lymphoma. Profiled with immunoSEQ multiplex PCR; TCRdb holds only in-frame clones, not every one. The sample contains 90,000 to 120,000 clones, 80% to 90% of which appear only once. Every patient had relapsed following autologous stem cell transplantation, and cohorts differed in brentuximab vedotin exposure. The material was peripheral blood mononuclear cells (PBMCs), obtained before the second cycle of nivolumab. The receptors stem from a human donor with classical Hodgkin lymphoma.

This chain uses TRBV4-1 with TRBJ1-5, with D tentatively TRBD1 (6 bases). This CDR3 region has 17 residues. Trimming pared 0 bases from V and 4 bases from J, leaving 16 bases between. Germline V gene data show CDR1 as MGHRA and CDR2 as YSYEKL. CDR3 sequence: CASSQEPQGTLNQPQHF. The DNA of the CDR3 is TGCGCCAGCAGCCAAGAACCGCAGGGGACCTTAAATCAGCCCCAGCATTTT.

The rearrangement links TRBV19 to TRBJ2-3; 7 bases fit TRBD2. This CDR3 contains 13 residues. V lost 7 bases to trimming and J lost 1 base; unmatched junction nucleotides: 2. Looked up from germline, CDR1 is LNHDA and CDR2 is SQIVND (reference sequence). CDR3 nucleotides: TGTGCCAGTACGCTAGCGGGCACAGATACGCAGTATTTT. It translates to CASTLAGTDTQYF.

V usage is TRBV5-1 and J usage is TRBJ2-1; 7 positions match TRBD2. Trimming at V came to 0 bases and at J to 4 bases, leaving 7 bases not matched to a gene. Per germline, CDR1 SGHRS and CDR2 YFSETQ. The CDR3 is 16 amino acids. CDR3 coding DNA: TGCGCCAGCAGCTTGGCTGGGACTATAAATTACAATGAGCAGTTCTTC. Translating gives CASSLAGTINYNEQFF.

The rearrangement joins TRBV2 to TRBJ2-1, with D possibly called TRBD1 or TRBD2 (7 bases each). CDR1 and CDR2 (germline): SNHLY, FYNNEI. Trimming took 7 bases from V and 7 from J, leaving 14 bases between them. CDR3 length equals 13 residues. CDR3 DNA: TGTGCCAGCACAGGGGGGGCCGGGAATGAGCAGTTCTTC. It is translated as CASTGGAGNEQFF.

V gene TRBV11-3 combines with J gene TRBJ2-1; 10 nucleotides match TRBD2. The V gene's germline CDR1 is SGHNT and CDR2 YENEEA. This CDR3 has 16 residues. V shed 2 bases and J 2 bases; nucleotides not matched to a gene: 3. CDR3 bases: TGTGCCAGCAGCTTAACTAGCGGGGTAACCTACAATGAGCAGTTCTTC. This gives the protein CASSLTSGVTYNEQFF.

CDR3 region: CASSYHGHEQFF. The CDR3 DNA reads TGTGCCAGCAGTTACCACGGCCATGAGCAGTTCTTC. The rearrangement uses TRBV6-6 and TRBJ2-1; D ambiguous. The CDR3 contains 12 residues. V lost 2 bases and J 8 bases, leaving 7 bases between the germline ends. Germline V lookup: CDR1 MNHNY, CDR2 SVGAGI (reference sequence).

V usage is TRBV27 and J usage is TRBJ1-2; 7 bases match TRBD1. J lost 2 bases, V lost 6 bases, and 6 bases had no gene match. CDR3 length: 14 amino acids. In germline, CDR1 is MNHEY, CDR2 SMNVEV (reference sequence). Here the CDR3 DNA reads TGTGCCAGCAGCCAGGGGGGACAGAACTATGGCTACACCTTC. Translation gives CASSQGGQNYGYTF.

The V and J genes are TRBV6-5 and TRBJ1-1, with D unresolved. The V gene lost 3 bases and the J gene lost 1 base, with 12 bases spanning the gap. From germline, CDR1 is MNHEY and CDR2 SVGAGI. This CDR3 region has 15 residues. CDR3: CASSYTPGANTEAFF. The DNA for the CDR3 is TGTGCCAGCAGTTATACCCCAGGTGCGAACACTGAAGCTTTCTTT.

V usage is TRBV7-2 and J usage is TRBJ2-7; 9 bases match TRBD2. Germline V gene data show CDR1 as SGHTA and CDR2 as FQGNSA. The V segment lost 1 base and the J segment 9 bases; nucleotides outside the gene matches: 10. The CDR3 consists of 15 residues. The CDR3 nucleotides are TGTGCCAGCAGCTTAGGGTTTCTAGCGGGATTGGTGCAGTACTTC. Its protein product is CASSLGFLAGLVQYF.

The chain is built from TRBV7-6 and TRBJ2-2; possibly TRBD1 for D (6 bases). Germline lookup yields CDR1 SGHVS and CDR2 FNYEAQ. The CDR3 consists of 14 residues. With 4 bases removed from V and 0 bases from J, the gap between germline ends came to 6 bases. This CDR3 is CASSWDTNTGELFF. CDR3 nucleotides: TGTGCCAGCAGCTGGGACACGAACACCGGGGAGCTGTTTTTT.

This clone turned up a few times. This chain uses TRBV15 with TRBJ1-2; a possible D gene is TRBD1 (6 bases). CDR3 size: 15 residues. Looked up from germline, CDR1 is LNHNV and CDR2 is YYDKDF (reference sequence). Between the trimmed V and J ends, which lost 5 bases and 0 bases, there was a span of 13 bases. CDR3 DNA sequence: TGTGCCACCAGCCCCGACAGGTCGTCTAACTATGGCTACACCTTC. The encoded protein is CATSPDRSSNYGYTF.

The rearrangement links TRBV30 to TRBJ1-2; TRBD1 aligns across 8 bases. The CDR3 extends over 15 amino acids. From germline, CDR1 is GTSNPN and CDR2 SVGIG (reference sequence). The junction had 10 bases not matched to a gene; V was cut back by 4 bases and J by 3 bases. DNA of the CDR3: TGTGCCTGGACCAGGGGACAGGTGCTGGACTATGGCTACACCTTC. This encodes CAWTRGQVLDYGYTF.

This chain joins TRBV29-1 and TRBJ1-1; TRBD1 matches at 7 bases. Germline V gives CDR1 SQVTM, CDR2 ANQGSEA. The V segment lost 1 base and the J segment 4 bases; nucleotides outside the gene matches: 6. This CDR3 has 14 amino acids. The CDR3 sequence is CSVEGEGASTEAFF. CDR3 nucleotides: TGCAGCGTTGAAGGGGAGGGGGCGAGCACTGAAGCTTTCTTT. Full variable domain (remainder filled in from reference TRBV29-1 and TRBJ1-1): SAVISQKPSRDICQRGTSLTIQCQVDSQVTMMFWYRQQPGQSLTLIATANQGSEATYESGFVIDKFPISRPNLTFSTLTVSNMSPEDSSIYLCSVEGEGASTEAFFGQGTRLTVV.

The chain couples TRBV9 to TRBJ2-5; 9 bases align to TRBD1. This CDR3 has 14 amino acids. Germline V lookup: CDR1 SGDLS, CDR2 YYNGEE. J gave up 3 bases and V 4 bases, and 4 bases lay outside the gene matches. The CDR3 bases are TGTGCCAGCAGCCCCTGGGACAGGGAAGAGACCCAGTACTTC. This gives the protein CASSPWDREETQYF.

The chain is built from TRBV7-9 and TRBJ2-7, with D possibly TRBD2 on 5 matching bases. The germline gives CDR1 SEHNR, CDR2 FQNEAQ (reference sequence). CDR3 length: 14 residues. V lost 0 bases, J lost 3 bases, and 9 bases lay in between. The CDR3 is CASSLAGSSYEQYF. CDR3 DNA sequence: TGTGCCAGCAGCTTAGCAGGGAGCAGCTACGAGCAGTACTTC. The full variable domain, with the rest looked up from reference TRBV7-9 and TRBJ2-7, is DTGVSQNPRHKITKRGQNVTFRCDPISEHNRLYWYRQTLGQGPEFLTYFQNEAQLEKSRLLSDRFSAERPKGSFSTLEIQRTEQGDSAMYLCASSLAGSSYEQYFGPGTRLTVT.

The chain is built from TRBV6-1 and TRBJ1-3, with unresolved D. There are 11 residues in the CDR3. CDR1 and CDR2 (germline): MNHNS, SASEGT. The ends were cut back, 7 bases at V and 4 bases at J, with 5 bases in the middle. The CDR3 region is CASMLGNTIYF. CDR3 sequence (DNA): TGTGCCAGCATGCTAGGAAACACCATATATTTT.

The chain employs TRBV7-9 and TRBJ2-1, with TRBD1 matching over 9 bases. The CDR3 covers 17 residues. Losses at the gene ends were 5 bases for V and 6 bases for J; bases not matched to a gene: 14. The germline V gene has CDR1 SEHNR and CDR2 FQNEAQ (reference sequence). The CDR3 coding sequence is TGTGCCAGCAGCCTTATCCGGGACAGGGTGAAGGGCAATGAGCAGTTCTTC. This codes for CASSLIRDRVKGNEQFF.

The rearrangement joins TRBV7-2 to TRBJ2-1; 8 bases align to TRBD2. Germline assignment: CDR1 SGHTA and CDR2 FQGNSA. V gave up 5 bases and J gave up 5 bases; unmatched junction bases: 8. The CDR3 runs 15 residues. The CDR3 protein is CASSITSGRNNEQFF. The CDR3 DNA reads TGTGCCAGCAGCATCACTAGCGGAAGAAACAATGAGCAGTTCTTC.